The sequence of this T cell receptor (beta chain) was determined in a study of shared clonotypes between healthy human individuals. Clones were read by immunoSEQ multiplex PCR, and TCRdb kept only the in-frame ones, dropping some. The sample has 800,000 or so clones; about 96% are singletons. The junction had 5 bases not matched to a gene; V was cut back by 5 bases and J by 2 bases. The CDR3 is 14 amino acids. Germline V CDR1 and CDR2: LNHDA, SQIVND (reference sequence). Naive CD8 cells lacked CD45RO, underwent positive selection for CCR7 and left out terminally differentiated effector memory CD45RA+ cells. Findings and limits, study-wide: The sharing of 5% to 5.5% of naive CD4 clonotypes was seen across a handful of donors. Among donors, the sharing of clonotypes was expected to be influenced by sequencing depth. Generation of non-shared clonotypes was less probable than generation of clonotypes shared by all four donors.

Concerning this clone itself: Its antigen is undetermined.

This receptor was identified in a young man in good health. The chain is built from TRBV19 and TRBJ2-7; the match to TRBD1 covers 8 bases. The sample was naive CD8+ T cells sorted from blood. CDR3 region: CASSLRDRTYEQYF. The CDR3 bases are TGTGCCAGTAGTCTCCGGGACAGGACCTACGAGCAGTACTTC.